Listed below are T cell receptor beta chains from one sample, sequenced in a study of identical twins. TCRdb recomputed calls from the 5' RACE reads with MiXCR, one row per CDR3 protein. The table lists approximately 1.8 million distinct CDR3 sequences, roughly a third of them singletons, with more than 0.25% in the top ten. The sample taken for sequencing was cord blood. These receptors all stem from a newborn girl in good health. The conserved cysteine and the conserved F or W are not part of the CDR3 here. Fields, in order: clone size, V gene, J gene, CDR3 protein. The listing skips clone size in some rows; elsewhere it reads once, few, many or a size class.

clone_size: many
v_call: TRBV2
j_call: TRBJ2-7
cdr3_aa: ASSPLTGGIEQY

clone_size: -
v_call: TRBV5-1
j_call: TRBJ2-3
cdr3_aa: ASSLIGGTSTDTQY

clone_size: once
v_call: TRBV6-6
j_call: TRBJ2-1
cdr3_aa: ASSAGGGYNEQF

clone_size: -
v_call: TRBV7-9
j_call: TRBJ2-5
cdr3_aa: ASSSYRVWEETQY

clone_size: many
v_call: TRBV2
j_call: TRBJ2-7
cdr3_aa: ASRTYEQY

clone_size: few
v_call: TRBV3-1
j_call: TRBJ2-5
cdr3_aa: ASSQLSGIGKTQY

clone_size: few
v_call: TRBV3-1
j_call: TRBJ1-6
cdr3_aa: ASSQGGGYNSPLH

clone_size: many
v_call: TRBV20-1
j_call: TRBJ2-5
cdr3_aa: SARGPYQETQY

clone_size: -
v_call: TRBV20-1
j_call: TRBJ2-3
cdr3_aa: SASPGSTDTQY

clone_size: few
v_call: TRBV7-2
j_call: TRBJ2-7
cdr3_aa: ASSITSGGSYEQY

clone_size: few
v_call: TRBV7-2
j_call: TRBJ1-4
cdr3_aa: ASSFGAGEDEKLF

clone_size: few
v_call: TRBV12-3/TRBV12-4
j_call: TRBJ2-1
cdr3_aa: ASSLLFPPYNEQF

clone_size: -
v_call: TRBV20-1
j_call: TRBJ1-1
cdr3_aa: SAYSGGRNTEAF

clone_size: -
v_call: TRBV4-1
j_call: TRBJ2-1
cdr3_aa: ASSQGSAYSYNEQF

clone_size: -
v_call: TRBV6-6
j_call: TRBJ2-1
cdr3_aa: ASNGLAGPYNEQF

clone_size: many
v_call: TRBV10-3
j_call: TRBJ2-5
cdr3_aa: AISEKETQY

clone_size: -
v_call: TRBV15
j_call: TRBJ2-3
cdr3_aa: ATSRSPRDSSTDTQY

clone_size: many
v_call: TRBV13
j_call: TRBJ2-1
cdr3_aa: ASSGESGVEQF

clone_size: -
v_call: TRBV20-1
j_call: TRBJ2-4
cdr3_aa: SARGGGTEQH

clone_size: -
v_call: TRBV27
j_call: TRBJ2-1
cdr3_aa: ASSFKLLPSYNEQF

clone_size: many
v_call: TRBV18
j_call: TRBJ1-4
cdr3_aa: ASSLQGGNEKLF

clone_size: many
v_call: TRBV29-1
j_call: TRBJ1-2
cdr3_aa: SVWRSNYGYT

clone_size: many
v_call: TRBV12-3/TRBV12-4
j_call: TRBJ2-7
cdr3_aa: ASSIGPSYEQY

clone_size: many
v_call: TRBV4-2
j_call: TRBJ2-3
cdr3_aa: ASSPRNGDTQY

clone_size: -
v_call: TRBV3-1
j_call: TRBJ2-7
cdr3_aa: ASSQRLSEHY

clone_size: -
v_call: TRBV6-1
j_call: TRBJ1-2
cdr3_aa: ASSEAWTGYGYT

clone_size: -
v_call: TRBV20-1
j_call: -
cdr3_aa: SASWSGGYEQY

clone_size: -
v_call: TRBV24-1
j_call: TRBJ2-2
cdr3_aa: ATSDQTSPSDTGELF

clone_size: -
v_call: TRBV12-3/TRBV12-4
j_call: TRBJ2-2
cdr3_aa: ASSLEWDTGGLF

clone_size: -
v_call: TRBV20-1
j_call: TRBJ2-1
cdr3_aa: SARRYLSYNEQF

clone_size: few
v_call: TRBV2
j_call: TRBJ1-1
cdr3_aa: ASPTSRGLNTEAF

clone_size: -
v_call: TRBV11-2
j_call: TRBJ2-1
cdr3_aa: ASSSLTGRHNEQF

clone_size: few
v_call: TRBV2
j_call: TRBJ1-2
cdr3_aa: ASGGQSDYGYT

clone_size: -
v_call: TRBV11-1
j_call: TRBJ2-1
cdr3_aa: ASSRTPGIDNEQF

clone_size: few
v_call: TRBV3-1
j_call: TRBJ2-7
cdr3_aa: ASSRSRGATYEQY

clone_size: -
v_call: TRBV2
j_call: TRBJ1-1
cdr3_aa: ASSLKQEAF

clone_size: -
v_call: TRBV12-3/TRBV12-4
j_call: TRBJ2-3
cdr3_aa: ASMGPSVTDTQY

clone_size: few
v_call: TRBV6-2/TRBV6-3
j_call: TRBJ2-1
cdr3_aa: ASSTVMDEQF

clone_size: -
v_call: TRBV24-1
j_call: TRBJ2-3
cdr3_aa: ATSDPTGEVTDTQY

clone_size: few
v_call: TRBV13
j_call: TRBJ2-5
cdr3_aa: ASSSGTPRREQY